The clone carrying this T cell receptor (beta chain) was picked up a small number of times. This specimen comes from a study of CD8+ T cells in alopecia areata. V was clipped by 1 base and J by 5 bases; unmatched bases: 3. CDR3 length: 14 residues. The germline CDR1 and CDR2 sequences are MGHRA and YSYEKL. Those with alopecia areata gave lesional scalp punch biopsies and peripheral blood. In each case, RNA was isolated and then reverse transcribed into cDNA as the sequencing template. Profiling relied on immunoSEQ multiplex PCR, and the TCRdb table lists in-frame clones only, not all of them. Of 100,000 to 120,000 clones in the sample, under 60% are singletons; the top ten hold around 23%.

The gene calls are TRBV4-1 and TRBJ2-7, with 9 bases aligning to TRBD2. Material for sequencing was NKG2D-low CD8+ T cells sorted from blood. The source is a human donor with alopecia areata. The CDR3 loop is CASSQAGTSNEQYF. The CDR3 bases are TGCGCCAGCAGCCAAGCCGGGACTAGCAACGAGCAGTACTTC.